This TCR beta chain was retrieved from a study of blood T cell repertoires in COVID-19. Study information: The United States, Italy and Spain were the sources of the acute and convalescent COVID-19 samples. In each case, the material was cDNA or gDNA derived from T cells, B-cell-depleted T cells, or PBMCs.

V was pared by 3 bases and J by 2 bases, with 14 bases between. Germline CDR1 reads SQVTM; CDR2 reads ANQGSEA. The CDR3 has 14 residues. This clone was found once. In the original processing: Researchers report that nucleated cell counts were estimated from reference gene primer amplification. Sequencing used immunoSEQ multiplex PCR; TCRdb keeps in-frame clones, though not all of them. The V and J calls and clone size come from that table; D and trimming were worked out from the DNA. The data show roughly 170,000 clones, with around 86% seen just once and 2.7% held by the top ten. This sequence joins TRBV29-1 and TRBJ2-7; maybe TRBD1 (6 bases). This TCR was sampled from a man in his forties with active or convalescent COVID-19. Input material: peripheral blood. CDR3 in DNA: TGCAGCGTTGATATCAGGGGATCCGCCTACGAGCAGTACTTC. Encoded protein: CSVDIRGSAYEQYF.